Sequencing of this T cell receptor beta chain was carried out in a study of blood T cell repertoires in COVID-19 (dated by TCRdb to the early 2020s). Concerning the study at large: Samples from collaborators originated in the United States, Italy and Spain and spanned both the acute and convalescent phases of COVID-19. The prospective study material was composed of cDNA or gDNA derived from T cells, B-cell-depleted T cells, or PBMCs. The dataset comprised deeply sampled blood TCRbeta repertoires from subjects exposed to, actively infected with, or recovered from COVID-19. The repertoires were released in a freely available public database meant as a resource for research on the immune response to SARS-CoV-2. Samples were obtained from the ongoing ImmuneRACE study (first 160 participants) and from over 1,000 subjects provided by 6 global collaborators. The sample metadata nearly always contained a de-identified subject ID, COVID-19 status, age in years and sex. Where available, HLA class I and class II types were taken from metadata supplied by the sample provider and were not determined by assay-based typing. What the research found in general, with its limitations: How much clinical and demographic metadata was included differed by source and by participant, and the metadata was provided uncurated.

About this clone: The antigen it binds to is not known. Base qualities are missing; no much larger clone stands one base away.

Whole blood was collected in K2EDTA tubes by collaborating institutions according to the institutions' own protocols. For TCRbeta analysis, collaborators shipped samples in one of three forms: frozen whole blood, isolated PBMCs, or DNA extracted from either of those sample types. TCRbeta CDR3 regions were amplified from genomic DNA by means of the immunoSEQ Assay, a bias-controlled multiplex PCR. As for how the authors treated the data: The number of nucleated cells in each sample was estimated by amplification of reference gene primers within the assay. Sequence reads were collapsed and filtered to measure the absolute abundance of every unique TCRbeta CDR3 rearrangement. For each sample, productive Simpson clonality was calculated as the square root of Simpson's diversity index across productive rearrangements. TCRdb mirrors the immuneACCESS table, restricted to in-frame sequences. Some clones are absent from its copies; in checked studies, under half trace to an unresolved V gene, and the reason for the others is unknown. That table supplies the V and J calls and clone size; D and trimming were determined from the DNA. This sample holds about 100,000 clones; just over 85% were observed only once. Roughly 5% of the sample comes from the top ten.

The clonotype originates from a human donor in a cohort sampled during active COVID-19. Sample: peripheral blood.

The CDR3 in this case is CASTSLAGVSEQFF. The DNA reads TGTGCCAGCACCTCCCTAGCGGGAGTGAGTGAGCAGTTCTTC. The sequence links TRBV2 to TRBJ2-1; the junction holds 10 bases that match TRBD2. Relative to germline, V is missing 7 bases and J is missing 9 bases, with 9 bases of the junction outside any gene match. In the germline V gene, CDR1 corresponds to SNHLY and CDR2 to FYNNEI. From cysteine to phenylalanine, the CDR3 is 14 amino acids long. Only the CDR3 DNA stays, 42 bases, in frame from base 1.